Listed below are T cell receptor beta chains from one sample, sequenced in a study of shared clonotypes between healthy human individuals. The table came from immunoSEQ multiplex PCR; TCRdb's copy has only in-frame clones and leaves some out. The sample records about 560,000 clones, around three quarters being singletons. Sequencing was done on a sample of PBMCs. These receptor sequences come from a woman aged 40 to 55 in good health. Some clones in this sample may be carry-over from other donors' samples. The CDR3 runs from the conserved cysteine through the conserved F or W. Fields, in order: clone size, V gene, D gene, J gene, CDR3 protein, CDR3 DNA. The D gene is left open where the match is weak. Some rows have no size entry. The others give once, few or many, or a class for an expanded clone.

>-|TRBV29-1|-|TRBJ2-6
CSVLSQGFSGANVLTF
TGCAGCGTATTATCCCAAGGGTTCTCTGGGGCCAACGTCCTGACTTTC
>-|TRBV7-8|-|TRBJ2-1
CASSLEQGFIDEQFF
TGTGCCAGCAGCTTAGAACAGGGATTTATCGATGAGCAGTTCTTC
>-|TRBV28|-|TRBJ1-4
CASSSTADSATNEKLFF
TGTGCCAGCAGTTCCACCGCCGACAGTGCAACTAATGAAAAACTGTTTTTT
>few|TRBV28|-|TRBJ2-1
CASSLPGSYNEQFF
TGTGCCAGCAGTTTACCCGGTTCCTACAATGAGCAGTTCTTC
>-|TRBV27|-|TRBJ2-4
CASSLTRAKNIQYF
TGTGCCAGCAGTCTTACTAGAGCCAAAAACATTCAGTACTTC
>-|TRBV15|-|TRBJ2-7
CATSRDRTHYEQYF
TGTGCCACCAGCAGAGATAGGACACACTACGAGCAGTACTTC
>once|TRBV5-1|-|TRBJ2-1
CASSLVAETYNEQFF
TGCGCCAGCAGCTTGGTTGCGGAAACCTACAATGAGCAGTTCTTC
>-|TRBV30|-|TRBJ2-3
CAWRVAGTDTQYF
TGTGCCTGGAGGGTAGCGGGCACAGATACGCAGTATTTT
>-|TRBV19|-|TRBJ2-4
CASSTSGVTKNIQYF
TGTGCCAGTAGTACTTCAGGGGTAACCAAAAACATTCAGTACTTC
>-|TRBV7-8|-|TRBJ1-1
CASSLVGGGYGNTEAFF
TGTGCCAGCAGCTTAGTAGGAGGGGGATATGGGAACACTGAAGCTTTCTTT
>-|TRBV7-9|-|TRBJ1-4
CASSPRAATDWNEKLFF
TGTGCCAGCAGCCCCCGGGCCGCGACTGATTGGAATGAAAAACTGTTTTTT
>-|TRBV5-3|-|TRBJ2-4
CARSFCSTDRNIQYF
TGTGCCAGAAGCTTTTGTTCGACAGACAGAAACATTCAGTACTTC
>-|TRBV7-8|-|TRBJ2-3
CASSTRQVGSDTQYF
TGTGCCAGCAGCACCCGACAGGTTGGGTCAGATACGCAGTATTTT
>-|TRBV7-3|-|TRBJ2-1
CASSPHAGKGSEQFF
TGTGCCAGCAGCCCACACGCGGGAAAGGGTAGTGAGCAGTTCTTC
>-|TRBV5-6|TRBD1|TRBJ1-1
CASSLAGTGKAFF
TGTGCCAGCAGCTTGGCCGGGACAGGGAAAGCTTTCTTT
>few|TRBV28|-|TRBJ2-7
CASSQYEQYF
TGTGCCAGCAGTCAGTACGAGCAGTACTTC
>-|TRBV19|-|TRBJ2-7
CASSIRAWGYEQYF
TGTGCCAGTAGTATTCGGGCTTGGGGATACGAGCAGTACTTC
>-|TRBV19|-|TRBJ2-7
CASSFQGYEQYF
TGTGCCAGTAGTTTCCAGGGTTACGAGCAGTACTTC
>-|TRBV29-1|-|TRBJ1-2
CSVGEDGYTF
TGCAGCGTTGGGGAGGATGGCTACACCTTC
>-|TRBV7-9|-|TRBJ2-7
CASSLGNEQYF
TGTGCCAGCAGCTTAGGAAACGAGCAGTACTTC
>-|TRBV7-2|-|TRBJ2-3
CASSPIGGEIDTQYF
TGTGCCAGCAGCCCAATTGGGGGAGAAATAGATACGCAGTATTTT
>-|TRBV15|-|TRBJ1-2
CATSRDFVGARGYTF
TGTGCCACCAGCAGAGATTTTGTGGGGGCTCGGGGCTACACCTTC
>-|TRBV18|TRBD1|TRBJ2-1
CASSSTGNSYNEQFF
TGTGCCAGCTCATCGACAGGGAACTCCTACAATGAGCAGTTCTTC
>-|TRBV15|-|TRBJ2-5
CATSRGQGETQYF
TGTGCCACCAGCAGAGGGCAAGGAGAGACCCAGTACTTC
>-|TRBV13|-|TRBJ2-5
CASSIRHQETQYF
TGTGCCAGCAGCATCCGGCACCAAGAGACCCAGTACTTC
>-|TRBV9|-|TRBJ2-7
CASSGGRTATEQYF
TGTGCCAGCAGCGGAGGCAGGACTGCCACAGAGCAGTACTTC
>-|TRBV14|-|TRBJ2-1
CASSHPGVYNEQFF
TGTGCCAGCAGCCACCCCGGGGTCTACAATGAGCAGTTCTTC
>-|TRBV6-1|TRBD1|TRBJ1-2
CASSRDRSNYGYTF
TGTGCCAGCAGTCGGGACAGAAGTAACTATGGCTACACCTTC